The 2 T cell receptor beta chains below come from one sample, sequenced in a study of beta chain features in type 1 diabetes (dated by TCRdb to 2016 to 2019). Study-wide conclusions, independent of this receptor: In all four CD4+ subsets, TCRB CDR3 length was moderately but significantly shorter in type 1 diabetes patients.

Antigen specificity for these receptors is unknown. Library generation was performed with the immunoSEQ multiplex PCR assay. The High Capacity cDNA Reverse Transcription Kit was used to reverse transcribe all of the isolated RNA, meaning that expressed TCRB transcripts were what got sequenced. The clones in this table, taken by TCRdb from immuneACCESS, are in-frame only. Not every clone is retained; where verified, under half of the shortfall comes from an unresolved V gene, and the cause of the rest is unknown. Across this sample there are under 400,000 clones, with over 9.5% seen only once. The ten largest account for 0.0085% to 0.012% of the sample. What was sequenced was naive CD4+ T cells from blood. This specimen's cell subset or site label, per the study, means: true naive CD4+ T cells. These receptors were taken from a young woman with type 1 diabetes.

This clone was observed a few times. This chain joins TRBV4-1 and TRBJ2-1; TRBD1 agrees at 8 bases. This CDR3 is 15 amino acids long. V dropped 4 bases and J dropped 8; count of bases not matched to a gene: 10. The germline V gene has CDR1 MGHRA and CDR2 YSYEKL. The CDR3 nucleotides are TGCGCCAGCAGCCGACGGACAGGGCTGGGGGATGAGCAGTTCTTC. Translation: CASSRRTGLGDEQFF.

The CDR3 here is CASSLKRGGTYNEQFF. CDR3 DNA sequence: TGCGCCAGCAGCTTGAAACGCGGGGGTACCTACAATGAGCAGTTCTTC. The chain employs TRBV5-1 and TRBJ2-1; TRBD2 matches 7 bases. Germline V CDR1 and CDR2: SGHRS, YFSETQ. This CDR3 contains 16 residues. V shed 1 base and J 2 bases; nucleotides not matched to a gene: 6.